This TCR beta chain was sequenced during a study of blood T cells in healthy people across ages. A minimum of 6 micrograms of total RNA was extracted per sample. Germline assignment: CDR1 SGHRS and CDR2 YFSETQ. The CDR3 runs to 15 residues. V trimming: 4 bases; J trimming: 5 bases; junction bases outside the gene matches: 4. A J-beta primer mix and a sample-barcoded 5' primer were used in a second PCR of about 7 to 12 cycles. No fewer than 3 million CDR3-containing paired-end reads came from each sample. TCRdb itself ran the 5' RACE reads through MiXCR, one entry per CDR3 protein. The profile covers approximately 1,100,000 distinct CDR3 sequences, with 40% to 50% appearing a single time and under 20% taken by the ten largest. This clonotype occurred a few times.

The TCR sequence derives from a woman aged 55 to 70 in good health. The rearrangement joins TRBV5-1 to TRBJ2-7, with 15 bases identical to TRBD2. The specimen sequenced was blood. CDR3 nucleotides: TGCGCCAGCAGCATCCGGACTAGCGGGAGGGACGAGCAGTACTTC. Amino acids: CASSIRTSGRDEQYF.